These 23 T cell receptor beta chains came from one sample sequenced in a study of blood T cell repertoires in COVID-19. Only in-frame clones appear in the TCRdb table, and some are missing; sequencing was by immunoSEQ multiplex PCR. The sample holds about 40,000 clones, 70% to 90% seen once. Sequencing used peripheral blood. All receptors come from a human donor in a cohort sampled during active COVID-19.

V usage is TRBV19 and J usage is TRBJ2-5; D perhaps matches TRBD2 (6 bases). The germline V gene encodes CDR1 LNHDA and CDR2 SQIVND (reference sequence). Trimming took off 11 bases at V and 2 bases at J, with 18 bases between the two ends. CDR3 length equals 14 residues. Here the CDR3 reads CASRRRDSQETQYF. The CDR3, as DNA: TGTGCCTCCCGGAGGCGGGACTCTCAAGAGACCCAGTACTTC. Drawing the rest from reference TRBV19 and TRBJ2-5, the complete variable domain is DGGITQSPKYLFRKEGQNVTLSCEQNLNHDAMYWYRQDPGQGLRLIYYSQIVNDFQKGDIAEGYSVSREKKESFPLTVTSAQKNPTAFYLCASRRRDSQETQYFGPGTRLLVL.

This clone has only one observation. The genes are TRBV11-3 and TRBJ2-2, with 7 bases fitting TRBD2. The germline CDR1 and CDR2 sequences are SGHNT and YENEEA. CDR3 length: 13 residues. Germline trimming cut 4 bases from V and 6 bases from J; bases unmatched to any gene: 2. CDR3 in amino acids: CASSYREAGELFF. The CDR3 DNA sequence: TGTGCCAGCAGCTACCGGGAGGCCGGGGAGCTGTTTTTT. Based on the CDR3 plus reference TRBV11-3 and TRBJ2-2, the full variable domain is EAGVVQSPRYKIIEKKQPVAFWCNPISGHNTLYWYLQNLGQGPELLIRYENEEAVDDSQLPKDRFSAERLKGVDSTLKIQPAELGDSAVYLCASSYREAGELFFGEGSRLTVL.

V and J are TRBV7-3 and TRBJ2-3; weak D call: TRBD1 (5 bases). V was pared by 5 bases and J by 5 bases, with 11 bases between. CDR3 length: 13 residues. CDR1 and CDR2 (germline): SGHTA, FQGTGA. As DNA, the CDR3 is TGTGCCAGCAGCCCAGGGTTGCTAGATACGCAGTATTTT. As protein: CASSPGLLDTQYF.

This sequence joins TRBV5-1 and TRBJ2-2; 7 bases align to TRBD2. V was pared by 3 bases and J by 6 bases, with 8 bases of the junction left unmatched. The CDR3 runs 15 residues. Germline V gene sequence: CDR1 SGHRS, CDR2 YFSETQ. The CDR3 DNA is TGCGCCAGCAGCTGGATAGGCGCGGGGGCCGGGGAGCTGTTTTTT. This encodes CASSWIGAGAGELFF. Supplemented by reference TRBV5-1 and TRBJ2-2, the full variable domain reads KAGVTQTPRYLIKTRGQQVTLSCSPISGHRSVSWYQQTPGQGLQFLFEYFSETQRNKGNFPGRFSGRQFSNSRSEMNVSTLELGDSALYLCASSWIGAGAGELFFGEGSRLTVL.

The chain couples TRBV2 to TRBJ2-5; TRBD1 agrees at 7 bases. The length of the CDR3 is 15 residues. Germline loops: CDR1 SNHLY, CDR2 FYNNEI. J was trimmed by 4 bases and V by 4 bases; bases with no gene match: 9. The CDR3 sequence is CASSVASGGGETQYF. CDR3 nucleotides: TGTGCCAGCAGTGTCGCTTCAGGGGGTGGAGAGACCCAGTACTTC.

V gene TRBV5-1 combines with J gene TRBJ1-4, with a weak D call TRBD1 (5 bases). Germline assignment: CDR1 SGHRS and CDR2 YFSETQ. This CDR3 comprises 14 residues. V lost 4 bases to trimming and J lost 7 bases, with 14 bases between them. The CDR3 sequence is CASSPDGRGEKLFF. CDR3 bases: TGCGCCAGCAGCCCAGACGGTAGGGGTGAAAAACTGTTTTTT.

The rearrangement links TRBV18 to TRBJ2-6, with D tentatively TRBD1 (6 bases). This CDR3 comprises 18 residues. Germline assignment: CDR1 KGHSH and CDR2 LQKENI. Deletions cut 6 bases from V and 2 bases from J, with 20 bases between. CDR3 residues: CASSLGQMGLTGANVLTF. CDR3 in DNA: TGTGCCAGCTCCCTTGGACAGATGGGATTAACTGGGGCCAACGTCCTGACTTTC.

The chain carries TRBV4-2 and TRBJ2-3; 15 bases align to TRBD2. V trimming: 5 bases; J trimming: 5 bases; junction bases outside the gene matches: 5. This CDR3 is 16 amino acids long. Germline-derived CDR1 and CDR2 are LGHNA and YNFKEQ. The CDR3 DNA reads TGTGCCAGCAGCATCGGGACTAGCGGGGGGAGAGATACGCAGTATTTT. Translation gives CASSIGTSGGRDTQYF.

A single count supports this clone. The rearrangement uses TRBV3-1 (or the pseudogene TRBV3-2) and TRBJ2-6, with unresolved D. Trimming cost V 1 base and J 4 bases, with 8 bases left between them. Germline V gene sequence: CDR1 LGHDT, CDR2 YNNKEL (reference sequence). This CDR3 comprises 15 residues. Written as DNA, the CDR3 is TGTGCCAGCAGCCAAGTCCCCTTAGGGGCCAACGTCCTGACTTTC. Its translation is CASSQVPLGANVLTF.

The chain employs TRBV2 and TRBJ2-3, with 7 positions matching TRBD1. Germline V gives CDR1 SNHLY, CDR2 FYNNEI. V was pared by 6 bases and J by 2 bases, with 5 bases of the junction left unmatched. The CDR3 totals 14 residues. The CDR3 spells CASRTTGITDTQYF. In DNA, the CDR3 is TGTGCCAGCAGGACGACAGGGATCACAGATACGCAGTATTTT.

The rearrangement joins TRBV5-4 to TRBJ2-7; 8 bases align to TRBD1. Trimming removed 4 bases from V and 6 bases from J; junction bases left unmatched: 15. This CDR3 contains 16 residues. In germline, CDR1 is SGHNT, CDR2 YYREEE (reference sequence). Here the CDR3 DNA reads TGTGCCAGCAGCCCGAAGCTGACAGGGGCGAGAGGCGAGCAGTACTTC. Protein: CASSPKLTGARGEQYF.

This clone was recorded only once. The CDR3 here is CATSIGTSNQPQHF. The CDR3, as DNA: TGTGCCACCAGCATTGGGACATCTAATCAGCCCCAGCATTTT. The rearrangement links TRBV15 to TRBJ1-5, with D tentatively TRBD1 (6 bases). The CDR3 spans 14 residues. In germline, CDR1 is LNHNV, CDR2 YYDKDF (reference sequence). V shed 4 bases and J shed 4 bases, with 11 bases lying between them.

The genes are TRBV18 and TRBJ2-3; TRBD1 might be the D (6 bases). The CDR3 length is 15 residues. The germline CDR1 and CDR2 sequences are KGHSH and LQKENI. The V end lost 1 base, the J end lost 1 base, and 9 bases lay between the germline ends. CDR3 in amino acids: CASSPRQDRTDTQYF. The DNA of the CDR3 is TGTGCCAGCTCACCACGACAGGACCGCACAGATACGCAGTATTTT.

The V call is TRBV15, the J call TRBJ2-1; TRBD1 agrees at 9 bases. J lost 0 bases, V lost 4 bases, and 10 bases had no gene match. CDR3 length: 18 residues. Looked up from germline, CDR1 is LNHNV and CDR2 is YYDKDF (reference sequence). CDR3 sequence: CATSKDRGPISSYNEQFF. In DNA form, the CDR3 reads TGTGCCACCAGCAAGGACAGGGGCCCGATCAGCTCCTACAATGAGCAGTTCTTC.

V gene TRBV15 combines with J gene TRBJ2-7, with TRBD1 identical over 7 bases. This CDR3 spans 15 amino acids. The J segment lost 3 bases and the V segment lost 2 bases, leaving 7 bases of the junction unmatched. Germline-derived CDR1 and CDR2 are LNHNV and YYDKDF (reference sequence). The CDR3 coding sequence is TGTGCCACCAGCAGACCCGGGACAGATCTCTACGAGCAGTACTTC. This codes for CATSRPGTDLYEQYF.

The rearrangement uses TRBV5-5 and TRBJ2-5; 9 bases line up with TRBD2. The CDR3 is made up of 14 amino acids. After removal of 9 bases from V and 5 bases from J, the junction contained 11 bases not matched to a gene. CDR1 SGHKS and CDR2 YYEKEE come from the germline V gene (reference sequence). CDR3 in amino acids: CATNSGGSRETQYF. The CDR3 bases are TGTGCCACCAATAGCGGGGGAAGTCGGGAGACCCAGTACTTC.

This clone counts as medium-sized. The chain employs TRBV18 and TRBJ1-3; 9 bases map to TRBD1. CDR1 and CDR2 from the germline V gene are KGHSH and LQKENI. Trimming took 6 bases from V and 4 from J; bases not matched to a gene: 7. The CDR3 extends over 15 amino acids. CDR3 sequence reads: CASSLRTGVGNTIYF. The CDR3 coding sequence is TGTGCCAGCTCGCTGCGGACAGGGGTCGGAAACACCATATATTTT.

The CDR3 sequence: CASSLGGLGPAGTQYF. The DNA for the CDR3 is TGTGCCAGCAGCTTGGGGGGCCTGGGGCCAGCAGGGACCCAGTACTTC. The chain uses TRBV5-6 and TRBJ2-5, with D perhaps matching TRBD1 (5 bases). CDR1 SGHDT and CDR2 YYEEEE come from the germline V gene. Trimming shortened V by 0 bases and J by 7 bases, and 19 bases separated the two germline ends. The CDR3 is made up of 16 amino acids.

This chain links TRBV5-1 with TRBJ2-1; 7 bases match TRBD2. The CDR3 runs 16 residues. In germline, CDR1 is SGHRS, CDR2 YFSETQ. The V segment lost 0 bases and the J segment 4 bases; nucleotides outside the gene matches: 7. The CDR3 is CASSLEGGGGYNEQFF. The CDR3 DNA reads TGCGCCAGCAGCTTGGAGGGTGGCGGGGGTTACAATGAGCAGTTCTTC.

The chain recombines TRBV9 with TRBJ2-3; TRBD2 aligns across 8 bases. The CDR3 is 15 residues long. The J segment lost 6 bases and the V segment lost 0 bases, leaving 6 bases of the junction unmatched. Germline CDR1 SGDLS, CDR2 YYNGEE. CDR3 bases: TGTGCCAGCAGCGTAGATCCGGGGGGGCAGGATACGCAGTATTTT. Protein: CASSVDPGGQDTQYF.

The V call is TRBV19, the J call TRBJ2-7; 13 bases align to TRBD2. The CDR3 consists of 16 residues. J was trimmed by 3 bases and V by 1 base; bases with no gene match: 3. Germline assignment: CDR1 LNHDA and CDR2 SQIVND (reference sequence). The DNA of the CDR3 is TGTGCCAGTAGTATAGGGCGGACTAGCGGGGGCTACGAGCAGTACTTC. Its protein is CASSIGRTSGGYEQYF. The full variable domain, rest sourced from reference TRBV19 and TRBJ2-7, is DGGITQSPKYLFRKEGQNVTLSCEQNLNHDAMYWYRQDPGQGLRLIYYSQIVNDFQKGDIAEGYSVSREKKESFPLTVTSAQKNPTAFYLCASSIGRTSGGYEQYFGPGTRLTVT.

The gene calls are TRBV7-2 and TRBJ1-4; D may be TRBD1 (5 bases). V lost 5 bases to trimming and J lost 4 bases, with 14 bases between them. There are 15 residues in the CDR3. The germline V gene encodes CDR1 SGHTA and CDR2 FQGNSA. The CDR3 DNA sequence: TGTGCCAGCAGCCTACTGGGGCAGCGTAATGAAAAACTGTTTTTT. Translated: CASSLLGQRNEKLFF.

CDR3 amino acids: CATQVGGQGPGDTQYF. In DNA, the CDR3 is TGTGCCACCCAAGTGGGCGGACAGGGCCCGGGGGATACGCAGTATTTT. The chain employs TRBV19 and TRBJ2-3; TRBD1 matches at 8 bases. This CDR3 region has 16 residues. CDR1 and CDR2 from the germline V gene are LNHDA and SQIVND (reference sequence). V lost 10 bases, J lost 6 bases, and 18 bases stayed unmatched.